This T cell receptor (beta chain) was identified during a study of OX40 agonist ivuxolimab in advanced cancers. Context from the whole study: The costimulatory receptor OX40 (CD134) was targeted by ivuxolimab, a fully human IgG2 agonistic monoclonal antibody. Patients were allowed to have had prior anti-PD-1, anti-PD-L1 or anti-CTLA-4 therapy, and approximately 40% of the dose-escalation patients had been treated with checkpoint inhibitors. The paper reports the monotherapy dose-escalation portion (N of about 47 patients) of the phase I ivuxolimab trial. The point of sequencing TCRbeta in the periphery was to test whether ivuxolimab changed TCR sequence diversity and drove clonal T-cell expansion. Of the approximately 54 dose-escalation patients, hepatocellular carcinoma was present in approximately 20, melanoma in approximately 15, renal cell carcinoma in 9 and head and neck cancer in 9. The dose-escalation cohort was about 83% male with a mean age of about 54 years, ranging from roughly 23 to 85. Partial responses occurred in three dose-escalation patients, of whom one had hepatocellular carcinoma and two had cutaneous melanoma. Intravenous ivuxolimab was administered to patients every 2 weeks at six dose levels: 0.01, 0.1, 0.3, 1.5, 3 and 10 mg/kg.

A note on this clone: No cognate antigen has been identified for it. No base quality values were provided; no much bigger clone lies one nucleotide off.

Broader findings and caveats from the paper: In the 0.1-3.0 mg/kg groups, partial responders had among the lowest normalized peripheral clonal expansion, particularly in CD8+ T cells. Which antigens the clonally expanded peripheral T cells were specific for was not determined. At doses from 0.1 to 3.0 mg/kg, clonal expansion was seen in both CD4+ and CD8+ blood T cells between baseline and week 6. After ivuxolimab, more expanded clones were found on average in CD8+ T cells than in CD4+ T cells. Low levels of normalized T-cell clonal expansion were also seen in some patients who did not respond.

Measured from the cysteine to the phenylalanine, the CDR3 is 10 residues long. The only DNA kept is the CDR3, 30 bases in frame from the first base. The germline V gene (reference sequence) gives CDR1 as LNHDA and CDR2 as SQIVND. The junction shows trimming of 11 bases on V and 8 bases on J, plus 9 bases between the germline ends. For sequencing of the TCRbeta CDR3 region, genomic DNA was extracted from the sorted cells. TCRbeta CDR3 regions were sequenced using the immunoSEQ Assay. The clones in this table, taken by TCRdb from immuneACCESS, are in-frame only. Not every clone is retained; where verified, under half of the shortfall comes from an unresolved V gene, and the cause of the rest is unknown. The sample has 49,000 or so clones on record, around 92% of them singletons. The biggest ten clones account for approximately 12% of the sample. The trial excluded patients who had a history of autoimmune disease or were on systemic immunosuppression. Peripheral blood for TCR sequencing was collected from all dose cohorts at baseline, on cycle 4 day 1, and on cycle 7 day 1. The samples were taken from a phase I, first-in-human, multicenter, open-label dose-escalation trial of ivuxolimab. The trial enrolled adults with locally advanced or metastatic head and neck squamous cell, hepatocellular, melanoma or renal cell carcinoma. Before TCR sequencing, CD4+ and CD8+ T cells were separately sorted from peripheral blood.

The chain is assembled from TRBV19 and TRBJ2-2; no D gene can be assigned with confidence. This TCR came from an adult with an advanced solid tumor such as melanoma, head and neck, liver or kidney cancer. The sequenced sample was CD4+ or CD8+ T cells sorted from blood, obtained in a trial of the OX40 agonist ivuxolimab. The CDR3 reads CASRVGELFF. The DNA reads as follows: TGTGCCTCTAGGGTGGGGGAGCTGTTTTTT.